This record covers a single T cell receptor (beta chain). What it binds is unknown. This entry is derived from a study of shared clonotypes between healthy human individuals. The study, taken as a whole, reports: An anticipated effect of sequencing depth on clonotype sharing among donors was recognized.

Naive CD8 cells lacked CD45RO and underwent positive selection for CCR7, leaving out terminally differentiated effector memory CD45RA+ cells. In the original processing: Junction-only immunoSEQ sequences carried no quality scores, so filtering differed. The data were produced by immunoSEQ multiplex PCR, yet TCRdb's version contains in-frame clones alone and is incomplete. V and J calls and clone size are as listed in that table; D and trimming were resolved from the DNA. The sample includes some 2,100,000 clones, approximately 94% of them seen just once. Trimming shortened V by 0 bases and J by 8 bases, and 17 bases separated the two germline ends. Per germline, CDR1 LGHNA and CDR2 YNFKEQ. The CDR3 totals 15 residues.

Source material: naive CD8+ T cells from PBMCs. The receptor's source is a man aged 18 to 35 in good health. Some clones in this sample may be carry-over from other donors' samples. The chain is built from TRBV4-2 and TRBJ2-7, with a possible D match to TRBD1 (6 bases). The CDR3, as DNA: TGTGCCAGCAGCCAAGATCTGGGGACATGGGGTCAGCAGTACTTC. It translates to CASSQDLGTWGQQYF.